This paragraph covers one T cell receptor (beta chain) sequence. Its antigen is unknown. V lost 1 base and J 6 bases, leaving 5 bases between the germline ends. This CDR3 has 11 amino acids. Per germline, CDR1 SGHDT and CDR2 YYEEEE. This PCR relied on a set of 60 Vbeta primers and 13 Jbeta primers. Some clones are missing from TCRdb's copy, which holds only in-frame ones; the method was immunoSEQ multiplex PCR. The data contain around 99,000 clones, approximately 57% of them seen just once; the ten biggest clones take up roughly 6%. This entry belongs to a study of cytomegalovirus exposure and HLA in healthy donors. Broader study findings: TCR beta chains numbering about 160 were designated cytomegalovirus-associated. TCR beta V- and J-gene trimming was later associated with a missense DCLRE1C variant.

The V and J genes are TRBV5-6 and TRBJ2-7; D may be TRBD1 (5 bases). The sample was PBMCs. The sequence came from a woman aged 25-40 years in good health and CMV-seronegative. The CDR3 bases are TGTGCCAGCAGCTTGAGGGGCGAGCAGTACTTC. Translation: CASSLRGEQYF.